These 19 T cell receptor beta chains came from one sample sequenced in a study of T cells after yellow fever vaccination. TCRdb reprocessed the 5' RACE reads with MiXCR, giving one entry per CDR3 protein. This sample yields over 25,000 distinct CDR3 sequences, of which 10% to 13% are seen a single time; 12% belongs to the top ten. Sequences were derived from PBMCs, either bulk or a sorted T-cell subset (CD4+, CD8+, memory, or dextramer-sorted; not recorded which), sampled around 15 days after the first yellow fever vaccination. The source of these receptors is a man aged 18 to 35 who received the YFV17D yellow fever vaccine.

The CDR3: CASSLLGLMNTEAFF. The CDR3 region has the DNA TGTGCCAGCAGCTTGCTTGGCCTCATGAACACTGAAGCTTTCTTT. The chain carries TRBV5-4 and TRBJ1-1, with D uncertain. The V gene lost 1 base and the J gene lost 0 bases, with 10 bases spanning the gap. Germline CDR1 is SGHNT and CDR2 is YYREEE (reference sequence). This CDR3 is 15 amino acids long.

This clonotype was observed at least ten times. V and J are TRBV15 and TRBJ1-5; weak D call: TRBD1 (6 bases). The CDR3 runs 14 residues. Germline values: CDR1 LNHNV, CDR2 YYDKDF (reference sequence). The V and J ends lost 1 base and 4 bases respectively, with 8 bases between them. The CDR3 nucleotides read TGTGCCACCAGCAGAGGACAGGAGAATCAGCCCCAGCATTTT. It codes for CATSRGQENQPQHF.

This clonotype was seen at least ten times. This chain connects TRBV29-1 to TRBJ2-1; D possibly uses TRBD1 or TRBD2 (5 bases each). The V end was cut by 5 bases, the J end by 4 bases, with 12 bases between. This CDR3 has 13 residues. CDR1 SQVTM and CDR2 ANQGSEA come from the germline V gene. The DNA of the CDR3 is TGCAGCGTTCAGGGTGGAGGTTACAATGAGCAGTTCTTC. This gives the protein CSVQGGGYNEQFF.

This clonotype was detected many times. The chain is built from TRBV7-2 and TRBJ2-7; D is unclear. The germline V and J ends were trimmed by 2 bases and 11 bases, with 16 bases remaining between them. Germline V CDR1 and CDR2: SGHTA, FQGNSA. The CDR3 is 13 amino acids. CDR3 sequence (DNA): TGTGCCAGCAGCTTAAATCAAAGGGATGTGGAGTACTTC. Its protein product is CASSLNQRDVEYF.

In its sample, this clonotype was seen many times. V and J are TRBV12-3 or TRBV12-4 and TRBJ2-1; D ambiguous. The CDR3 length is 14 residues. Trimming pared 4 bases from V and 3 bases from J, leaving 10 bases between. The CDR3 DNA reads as TGTGCCAGCAGTTCTTACGCAAGCTACAATGAGCAGTTCTTC. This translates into CASSSYASYNEQFF.

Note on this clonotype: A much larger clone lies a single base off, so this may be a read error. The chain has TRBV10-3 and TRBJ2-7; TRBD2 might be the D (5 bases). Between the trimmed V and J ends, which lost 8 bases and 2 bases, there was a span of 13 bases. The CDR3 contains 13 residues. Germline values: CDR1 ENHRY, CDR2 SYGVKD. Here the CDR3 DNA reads TGTGCCATCTTAGGTGACGGGGCCTACGAGCAGTACTTC. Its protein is CAILGDGAYEQYF.

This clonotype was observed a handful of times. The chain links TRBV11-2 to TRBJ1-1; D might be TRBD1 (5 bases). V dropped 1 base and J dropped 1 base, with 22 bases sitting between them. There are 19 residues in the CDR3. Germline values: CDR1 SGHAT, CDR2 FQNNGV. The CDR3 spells CASSLVPARGRLKNTEAFF. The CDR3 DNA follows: TGTGCCAGCAGCTTAGTTCCCGCGCGGGGACGGTTAAAGAACACTGAAGCTTTCTTT.

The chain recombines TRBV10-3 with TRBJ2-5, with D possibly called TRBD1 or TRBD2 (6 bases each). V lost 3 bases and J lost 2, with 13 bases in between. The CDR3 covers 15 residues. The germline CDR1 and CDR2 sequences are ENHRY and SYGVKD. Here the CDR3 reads CAISDSRGAQETQYF. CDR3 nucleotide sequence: TGTGCCATCAGTGATTCTAGGGGGGCTCAAGAGACCCAGTACTTC.

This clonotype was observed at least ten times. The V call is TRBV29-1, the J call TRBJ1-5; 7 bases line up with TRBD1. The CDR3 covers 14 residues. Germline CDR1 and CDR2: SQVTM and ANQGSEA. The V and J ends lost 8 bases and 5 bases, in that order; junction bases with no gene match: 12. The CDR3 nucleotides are TGCAGCCCCGGGCGGGACAGAATCTATCAGCCCCAGCATTTT. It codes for CSPGRDRIYQPQHF.

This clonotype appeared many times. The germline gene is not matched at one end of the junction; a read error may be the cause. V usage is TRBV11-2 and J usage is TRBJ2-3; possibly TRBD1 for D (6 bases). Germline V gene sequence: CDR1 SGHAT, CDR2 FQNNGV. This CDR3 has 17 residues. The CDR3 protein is CASSSLQGSGITHTQYF. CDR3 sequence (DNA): TGTGCCAGCAGCTCGCTGCAGGGGTCGGGGATCACACATACGCAGTATTTT. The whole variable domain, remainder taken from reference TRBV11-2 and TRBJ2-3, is EAGVAQSPRYKIIEKRQSVAFWCNPISGHATLYWYQQILGQGPKLLIQFQNNGVVDDSQLPKDRFSAERLKGVDSTLKIQPAKLEDSAVYLCASSSLQGSGITHTQYFGPGTRLTVL.

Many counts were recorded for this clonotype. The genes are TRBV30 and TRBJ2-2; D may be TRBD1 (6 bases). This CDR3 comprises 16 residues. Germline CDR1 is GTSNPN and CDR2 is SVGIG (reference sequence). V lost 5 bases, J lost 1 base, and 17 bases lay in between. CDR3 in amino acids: CAWDLALGGNTGELFF. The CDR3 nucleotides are TGTGCCTGGGATCTTGCGCTAGGGGGGAACACCGGGGAGCTGTTTTTT.

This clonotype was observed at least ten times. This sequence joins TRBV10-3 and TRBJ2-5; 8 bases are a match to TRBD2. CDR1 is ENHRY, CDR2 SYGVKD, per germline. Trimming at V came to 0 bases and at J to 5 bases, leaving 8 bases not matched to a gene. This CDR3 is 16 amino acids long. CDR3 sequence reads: CAISESIASGRETQYF. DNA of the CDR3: TGTGCCATCAGTGAGTCGATCGCTAGCGGGCGGGAGACCCAGTACTTC.

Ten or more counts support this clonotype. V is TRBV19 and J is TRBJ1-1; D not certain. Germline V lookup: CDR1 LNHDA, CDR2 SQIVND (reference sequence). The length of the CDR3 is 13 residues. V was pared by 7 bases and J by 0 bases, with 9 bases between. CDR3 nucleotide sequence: TGTGCCAGTACCTACCGACTGAACACTGAAGCTTTCTTT. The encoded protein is CASTYRLNTEAFF.

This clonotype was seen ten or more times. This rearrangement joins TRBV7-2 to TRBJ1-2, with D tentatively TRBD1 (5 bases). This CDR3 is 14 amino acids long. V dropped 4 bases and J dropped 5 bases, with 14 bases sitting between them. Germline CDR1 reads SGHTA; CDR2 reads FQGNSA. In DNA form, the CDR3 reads TGTGCCAGCAGCTCCGGGGGGGTGAGGTATGGCTACACCTTC. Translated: CASSSGGVRYGYTF.

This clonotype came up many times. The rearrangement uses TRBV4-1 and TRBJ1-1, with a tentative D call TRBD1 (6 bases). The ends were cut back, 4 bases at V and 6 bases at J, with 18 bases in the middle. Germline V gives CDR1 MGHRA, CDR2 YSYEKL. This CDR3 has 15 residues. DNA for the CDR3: TGCGCCAGCAGCCTTATAAGGGGGTACGCGGCTGAAGCTTTCTTT. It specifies CASSLIRGYAAEAFF.

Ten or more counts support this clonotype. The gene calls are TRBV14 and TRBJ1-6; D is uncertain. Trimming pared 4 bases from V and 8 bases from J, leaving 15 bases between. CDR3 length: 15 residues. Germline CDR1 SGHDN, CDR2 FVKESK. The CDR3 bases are TGTGCCAGCAGCCCAACACCCTTTGGGTATTCACCCCTCCACTTT. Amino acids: CASSPTPFGYSPLHF.

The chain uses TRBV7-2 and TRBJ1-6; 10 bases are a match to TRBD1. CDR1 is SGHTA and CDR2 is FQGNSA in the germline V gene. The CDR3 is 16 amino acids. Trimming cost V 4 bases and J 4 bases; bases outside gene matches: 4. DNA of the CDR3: TGTGCCAGCAGCTACCAGGGACAGGGGTATAATTCACCCCTCCACTTT. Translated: CASSYQGQGYNSPLHF.

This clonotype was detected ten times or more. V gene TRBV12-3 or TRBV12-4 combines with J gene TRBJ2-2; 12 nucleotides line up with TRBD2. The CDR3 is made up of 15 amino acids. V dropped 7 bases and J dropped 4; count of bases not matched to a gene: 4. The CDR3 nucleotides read TGTGCCAGCACCACTAGCGGGGGGACCACCGGGGAGCTGTTTTTT. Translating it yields CASTTSGGTTGELFF.

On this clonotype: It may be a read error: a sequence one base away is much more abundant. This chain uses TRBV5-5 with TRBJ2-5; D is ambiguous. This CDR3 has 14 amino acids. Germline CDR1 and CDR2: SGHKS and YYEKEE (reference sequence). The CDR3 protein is CASRNLLNQETKYF. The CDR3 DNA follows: TGTGCCAGCAGGAACCTGTTAAACCAAGAGACCAAGTACTTC.